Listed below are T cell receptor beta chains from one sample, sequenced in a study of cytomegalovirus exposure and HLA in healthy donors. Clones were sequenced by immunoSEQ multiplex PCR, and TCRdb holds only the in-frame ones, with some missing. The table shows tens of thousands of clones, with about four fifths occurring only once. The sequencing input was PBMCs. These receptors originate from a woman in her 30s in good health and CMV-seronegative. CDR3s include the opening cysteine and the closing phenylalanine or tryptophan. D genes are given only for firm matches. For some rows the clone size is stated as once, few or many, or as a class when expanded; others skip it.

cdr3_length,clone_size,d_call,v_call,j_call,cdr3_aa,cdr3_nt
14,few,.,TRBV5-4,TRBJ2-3,CASRLRWSTDTQYF,TGTGCCAGCAGGCTGCGGTGGAGCACAGATACGCAGTATTTT
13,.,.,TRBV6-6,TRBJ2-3,CASSKKQGDTQYF,TGTGCCAGCAGTAAGAAACAGGGAGATACGCAGTATTTT
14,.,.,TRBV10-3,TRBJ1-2,CAISEGTGVREYTF,TGTGCCATCAGTGAGGGGACTGGGGTTCGAGAATACACCTTC
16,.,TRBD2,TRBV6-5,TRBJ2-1,CASSSRGGGGLEEQFF,TGTGCCAGCAGTTCACGGGGGGGCGGGGGCTTGGAGGAGCAGTTCTTC
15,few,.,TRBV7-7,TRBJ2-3,CASSPGTPLTDTQYF,TGTGCCAGCAGCCCTGGGACTCCTCTCACAGATACGCAGTATTTT
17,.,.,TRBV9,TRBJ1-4,CASSSAGGGWGNEKLFF,TGTGCCAGCAGCTCCGCGGGGGGAGGTTGGGGGAATGAAAAACTGTTTTTT
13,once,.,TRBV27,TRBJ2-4,CASGGTVKNIQYF,TGTGCCAGCGGAGGGACAGTCAAAAACATTCAGTACTTC
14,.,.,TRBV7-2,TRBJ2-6,CASSPQPGANVLTF,TGTGCCAGCAGCCCACAACCTGGGGCCAACGTCCTGACTTTC
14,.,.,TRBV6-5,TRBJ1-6,CASSRTVYNSPLHF,TGTGCCAGCAGCCGGACAGTGTATAATTCACCCCTCCACTTT
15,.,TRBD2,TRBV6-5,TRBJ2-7,CASRGGTSGSYEQYF,TGTGCCAGCAGGGGCGGGACTAGCGGGTCCTACGAGCAGTACTTC
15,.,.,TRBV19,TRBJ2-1,CASRTGGAIDNEQFF,TGTGCCAGTAGGACTGGGGGGGCAATAGACAATGAGCAGTTCTTC
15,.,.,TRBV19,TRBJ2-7,CASSIKREGGYEQYF,TGTGCCAGTAGTATAAAGAGGGAAGGGGGCTACGAGCAGTACTTC
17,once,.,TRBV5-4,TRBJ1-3,CASSLVGEIYSGNTIYF,TGTGCCAGCAGCTTGGTTGGGGAGATCTACTCTGGAAATACCATATATTTT
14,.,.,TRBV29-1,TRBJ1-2,CSAAPGVQGYGYTF,TGCAGCGCCGCTCCGGGCGTTCAGGGGTACGGCTACACCTTC
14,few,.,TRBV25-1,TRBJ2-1,CASSSDQGTPRGFF,TGTGCCAGCAGTTCGGACCAGGGCACCCCAAGGGGGTTCTTC
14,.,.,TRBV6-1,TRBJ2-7,CASSEDQGVNEQYF,TGTGCCAGCAGTGAAGACCAGGGTGTAAACGAGCAGTACTTC
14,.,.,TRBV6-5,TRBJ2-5,CASSYSNQGETQYF,TGTGCCAGCAGTTACTCGAATCAGGGAGAGACCCAGTACTTC
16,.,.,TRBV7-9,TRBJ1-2,CASSLSAGRDNYGYTF,TGTGCCAGCAGCTTATCGGCAGGGAGGGATAACTATGGCTACACCTTC
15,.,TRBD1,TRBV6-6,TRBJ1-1,CASSPTDRVSTEAFF,TGTGCCAGCAGTCCCACCGACAGGGTTTCTACTGAAGCTTTCTTT
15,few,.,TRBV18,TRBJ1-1,CASSPGERPNTEAFF,TGTGCCAGCTCACCTGGAGAAAGACCGAACACTGAAGCTTTCTTT
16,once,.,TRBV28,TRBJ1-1,CASSLWSAGGNTEAFF,TGTGCCAGCAGTTTATGGAGTGCCGGGGGGAACACTGAAGCTTTCTTT
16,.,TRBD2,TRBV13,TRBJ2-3,CASSLAGGRRGDTQYF,TGTGCCAGCAGCTTAGCGGGGGGGCGAAGGGGAGATACGCAGTATTTT
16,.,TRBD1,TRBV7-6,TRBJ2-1,CASSSQDRLRGHEQFF,TGTGCCAGCAGCTCTCAGGACAGACTGAGGGGGCATGAGCAGTTCTTC
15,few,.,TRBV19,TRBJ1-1,CASSILEMPETEAFF,TGTGCCAGTAGTATCCTCGAGATGCCGGAGACTGAAGCTTTCTTT
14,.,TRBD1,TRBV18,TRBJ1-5,CASSMDRGNQPQHF,TGTGCCAGCTCAATGGACAGGGGCAATCAGCCCCAGCATTTT
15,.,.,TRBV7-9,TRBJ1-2,CASSVGRGSDHGYTF,TGTGCCAGCAGCGTCGGGCGGGGATCGGACCATGGCTACACCTTC
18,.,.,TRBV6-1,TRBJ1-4,CASSEARQADLINEKLFF,TGTGCCAGCAGTGAAGCCCGACAGGCGGATCTCATTAATGAAAAACTGTTTTTT
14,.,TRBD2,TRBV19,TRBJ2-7,CASSTPGLGNEQYF,TGTGCCAGTAGTACTCCTGGACTAGGAAACGAGCAGTACTTC
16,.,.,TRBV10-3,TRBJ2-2,CAISGNPQGGTGELFF,TGTGCCATCAGTGGTAATCCGCAGGGTGGCACCGGGGAGCTGTTTTTT
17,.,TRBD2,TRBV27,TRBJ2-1,CASSLAAGGLSYNEQFF,TGTGCCAGCAGTTTAGCAGCGGGGGGGCTGTCCTACAATGAGCAGTTCTTC
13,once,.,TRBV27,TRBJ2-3,CASKPLETDTQYF,TGTGCCAGCAAACCACTCGAGACAGATACGCAGTATTTT
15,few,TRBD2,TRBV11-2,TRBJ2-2,CATYKAGMNTGELFF,TGTGCCACCTATAAAGCGGGGATGAACACCGGGGAGCTGTTTTTT
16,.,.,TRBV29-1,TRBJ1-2,CSVEGPPEAHYDGYTF,TGCAGCGTTGAAGGCCCTCCTGAGGCCCACTATGACGGCTACACCTTC
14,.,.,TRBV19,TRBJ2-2,CASRQTENTGELFF,TGTGCCAGCCGGCAGACAGAGAACACCGGGGAGCTGTTTTTT
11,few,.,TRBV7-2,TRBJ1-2,CASSLDSGYTF,TGTGCCAGCAGCTTGGACAGTGGCTACACCTTC
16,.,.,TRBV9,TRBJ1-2,CASSVVFRRVNRGYTF,TGTGCCAGCAGCGTAGTTTTTAGGAGAGTTAACCGGGGCTACACCTTC
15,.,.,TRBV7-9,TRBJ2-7,CASSSQTTAPYEQYF,TGTGCCAGCAGCTCCCAGACGACAGCTCCCTACGAGCAGTACTTC
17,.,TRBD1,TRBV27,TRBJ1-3,CASSSTGDGWAGNTIYF,TGTGCCAGCAGTTCGACAGGGGACGGTTGGGCTGGAAACACCATATATTTT
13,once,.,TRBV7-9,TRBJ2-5,CASSLDRQETQYF,TGTGCCAGCAGCTTAGACAGGCAAGAGACCCAGTACTTC
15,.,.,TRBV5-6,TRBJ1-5,CASSLFPAINQPQHF,TGTGCCAGCAGCTTGTTTCCAGCGATAAATCAGCCCCAGCATTTT
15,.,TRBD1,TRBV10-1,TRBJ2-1,CASSLTGALWNEQFF,TGCGCCAGCAGCCTAACAGGGGCTCTGTGGAATGAGCAGTTCTTC
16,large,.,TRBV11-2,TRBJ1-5,CASSLLGAGSNQPQHF,TGTGCCAGCAGCCTCTTGGGGGCAGGAAGCAATCAGCCCCAGCATTTT
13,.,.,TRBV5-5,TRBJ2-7,CASSLGDPYEQYF,TGTGCCAGCAGCTTGGGAGATCCCTACGAGCAGTACTTC